These 4 T cell receptor beta chains share one sample of origin, sequenced in a study of Tregs in tolerant kidney transplant recipients. The nonmyeloablative bone marrow transplants came from related graft donors, with transient mixed chimerism. Some clones are missing from TCRdb's copy, which holds only in-frame ones; the method was immunoSEQ multiplex PCR. Of 81,000 or so clones in the sample, roughly 90% are singletons; the top ten hold roughly 1.5%. The specimen was CD4+ T cells from blood (PBMCs), collected 24 months after the transplant. The receptors stem from a human patient who received a combined kidney and bone marrow transplant. Some T cells may be transferred from the graft donor.

In DNA, the CDR3 is TGTGCCAGCAGCTTAGTTCGACTAGCGGGCGGCGAGACCCAGTACTTC. Its protein product is CASSLVRLAGGETQYF. The chain links TRBV7-8 to TRBJ2-5; 10 nucleotides align to TRBD2. The ends lost 1 base at V and 5 bases at J; junction bases unmatched: 7. The CDR3 has 16 amino acids. Germline V gene lookup returns CDR1 SGHVS and CDR2 FQNEAQ.

The genes are TRBV11-2 and TRBJ2-5; D remains unclear. The V gene's germline CDR1 is SGHAT and CDR2 FQNNGV. This CDR3 spans 12 amino acids. Trimming shortened V by 4 bases and J by 5 bases, and 8 bases separated the two germline ends. The CDR3 DNA sequence: TGTGCCAGCAGCTCTGTCTTTGAGACCCAGTACTTC. Amino acid sequence: CASSSVFETQYF.

This clone was picked up one time. The chain couples TRBV7-9 to TRBJ1-6, with a weak D call TRBD1 (6 bases). The CDR3 extends over 15 amino acids. Germline V lookup: CDR1 SEHNR, CDR2 FQNEAQ (reference sequence). Trimming took off 1 base at V and 9 bases at J, with 13 bases between the two ends. CDR3 protein: CASSLGKQGSSPLHF. In DNA form, the CDR3 reads TGTGCCAGCAGCTTAGGGAAACAGGGATCTTCACCCCTCCACTTT.

The V call is TRBV9, the J call TRBJ1-3, with D possibly matching TRBD1 (6 bases). V dropped 5 bases and J dropped 0 bases, with 15 bases sitting between them. The V gene's germline CDR1 is SGDLS and CDR2 YYNGEE. CDR3 length equals 16 residues. The CDR3 DNA follows: TGTGCCAGCAGTCGTTCAGGGGAGAACTCTGGAAACACCATATATTTT. Translated, it gives CASSRSGENSGNTIYF.